The 8 T cell receptor beta chains below all came from one sample that was sequenced in a study of blood T cell repertoires in COVID-19 (dated by TCRdb to 2018 to 2020). Library preparation was by the immunoSEQ multiplex PCR assay. In TCRdb, the immuneACCESS table is reduced to in-frame sequences with V and J assigned. These tables do not hold every clone; where another copy was compared, an unresolved V gene accounts for under half, and the others remain unexplained. Here the sample has hundreds of thousands of clones; approximately 91% occur a single time. The ten largest clones capture just under 0.8% of the sample. Sequencing input: peripheral blood. The receptors originated from a woman aged 25-40 years with acute or convalescent COVID-19.

This clone was seen a few times. This chain links TRBV27 with TRBJ1-1, with D uncertain. The ends were cut back, 3 bases at V and 1 base at J, with 15 bases in the middle. CDR3 length equals 16 residues. CDR1 and CDR2 from the germline V gene are MNHEY and SMNVEV (reference sequence). DNA of the CDR3: TGTGCCAGCAGTTTTGTAGGCGGGTATGGGAACACTGAAGCTTTCTTT. This sequence encodes CASSFVGGYGNTEAFF.

This clone was seen just once. The chain recombines TRBV25-1 with TRBJ2-7; 7 bases line up with TRBD1. The V and J ends lost 8 bases and 3 bases, in that order; junction bases with no gene match: 7. Germline V lookup: CDR1 MGHDK, CDR2 SYGVNS. This CDR3 has 13 residues. In nucleotides, the CDR3 is TGTGCCAGCTCCCTAGGGACAGACTACGAGCAGTACTTC. Translated: CASSLGTDYEQYF.

This chain connects TRBV5-1 to TRBJ2-7, with 7 nucleotides matching TRBD1. This CDR3 has 13 amino acids. V was pared by 4 bases and J by 4 bases, with 5 bases of the junction left unmatched. Germline V gene data show CDR1 as SGHRS and CDR2 as YFSETQ. CDR3 loop: CASSTGQRYEQYF. CDR3 nucleotides: TGCGCCAGCAGCACGGGACAGCGATACGAGCAGTACTTC.

This rearrangement joins TRBV5-1 to TRBJ2-1; D is unclear. Germline-derived CDR1 and CDR2 are SGHRS and YFSETQ. The V gene lost 4 bases and the J gene lost 7 bases, with 9 bases spanning the gap. CDR3 length equals 12 residues. The DNA for the CDR3 is TGCGCCAGCAGCCGGTTCGCTAATGAGCAGTTCTTC. Translation: CASSRFANEQFF.

The V call is TRBV7-8, the J call TRBJ2-1; D might be TRBD2 (6 bases). The CDR3 loop spans 15 amino acids. The V gene lost 1 base and the J gene lost 7 bases, with 14 bases spanning the gap. Germline loops: CDR1 SGHVS, CDR2 FQNEAQ. The CDR3 spells CASSLETRGGNEQFF. CDR3 nucleotides: TGTGCCAGCAGCTTAGAGACGAGGGGAGGAAATGAGCAGTTCTTC.

The chain employs TRBV13 and TRBJ2-5, with D possibly TRBD2 on 8 matching bases. This CDR3 has 15 residues. CDR1 and CDR2 from the germline V gene are PRHDT and FYEKMQ (reference sequence). V dropped 5 bases and J dropped 6 bases, with 19 bases sitting between them. This chain's CDR3 is CASSGTAGAWQTQYF. The CDR3 DNA follows: TGTGCCAGCAGCGGGACAGCGGGAGCTTGGCAGACCCAGTACTTC.

With regard to this clone: Relative to the germline gene, one junction end is altered; a read error may explain this. The chain combines TRBV6-6 with TRBJ2-7; 8 positions agree with TRBD2. The germline V gene encodes CDR1 MNHNY and CDR2 SVGAGI (reference sequence). The CDR3 length is 13 residues. The DNA of the CDR3 is TGTGCCAGCAGTTACTCGGGCGGGAGGCCAGGTCCCTTC. Amino acids: CASSYSGGRPGPF.

This clone came up once. The chain joins TRBV27 to TRBJ1-3; D gene unclear. CDR3 length: 17 residues. The ends were cut back, 0 bases at V and 0 bases at J, with 12 bases in the middle. Looked up from germline, CDR1 is MNHEY and CDR2 is SMNVEV (reference sequence). Here the CDR3 reads CASSLSGRGYSGNTIYF. The CDR3 DNA reads as TGTGCCAGCAGTTTATCCGGGAGAGGTTACTCTGGAAACACCATATATTTT.